These 30 T cell receptor beta chains were sequenced from one sample in a study of T cell changes during pregnancy in multiple sclerosis. The protocol was immunoSEQ multiplex PCR, while the TCRdb copy is restricted to in-frame clones and leaves out a portion. This sample has roughly 35,000 clones, with approximately 90% found just once. The source material was CD8+ T cells from peripheral blood mononuclear cells, sampled in the first trimester of pregnancy. Source of these receptors: a female donor with multiple sclerosis, enrolled in a pregnancy study.

The chain couples TRBV14 to TRBJ1-5; TRBD1 is a possible D gene (5 bases). V was shortened by 6 bases and J by 1 base, with 10 bases between the two germline ends. From germline, CDR1 is SGHDN and CDR2 FVKESK. The CDR3 is 14 residues long. CDR3 DNA sequence: TGTGCCAGCAGGGGAAGGGGAAGCAATCAGCCCCAGCATTTT. Its translation is CASRGRGSNQPQHF. The whole variable domain, filled in from reference TRBV14 and TRBJ1-5, reads EAGVTQFPSHSVIEKGQTVTLRCDPISGHDNLYWYRRVMGKEIKFLLHFVKESKQDESGMPNNRFLAERTGGTYSTLKVQPAELEDSGVYFCASRGRGSNQPQHFGDGTRLSIL.

The rearrangement links TRBV19 to TRBJ2-3; D gene uncertain. The CDR3 totals 13 residues. Germline V lookup: CDR1 LNHDA, CDR2 SQIVND (reference sequence). V was pared by 4 bases and J by 0 bases, with 5 bases between. CDR3 nucleotides: TGTGCCAGTAGTAGACTGAGCACAGATACGCAGTATTTT. It encodes CASSRLSTDTQYF.

This rearrangement joins TRBV28 to TRBJ2-7, with unresolved D. The CDR3 loop spans 16 amino acids. CDR1 and CDR2 from the germline V gene are MDHEN and SYDVKM. Trimming cost V 5 bases and J 1 base, with 18 bases left between them. The CDR3 bases are TGTGCCAGCAGTCCTCGCGGCAGTTCGCAATCCTACGAGCAGTACTTC. Its translation is CASSPRGSSQSYEQYF. The variable domain in full, with the rest retrieved from reference TRBV28 and TRBJ2-7, is DVKVTQSSRYLVKRTGEKVFLECVQDMDHENMFWYRQDPGLGLRLIYFSYDVKMKEKGDIPEGYSVSREKKERFSLILESASTNQTSMYLCASSPRGSSQSYEQYFGPGTRLTVT.

The chain couples TRBV5-6 to TRBJ2-7, with a weak D call TRBD2 (5 bases). The CDR3 runs to 13 residues. Germline loops: CDR1 SGHDT, CDR2 YYEEEE. V was trimmed by 4 bases and J by 4 bases, leaving 12 bases between them. For the CDR3, the DNA is TGTGCCAGCAGCGTCCTGGGGAGTTACGAGCAGTACTTC. It encodes CASSVLGSYEQYF.

In its sample, this clone ranks as medium-sized. The V and J genes are TRBV5-6 and TRBJ2-7; TRBD2 agrees at 10 bases. The CDR3 loop spans 14 amino acids. Trimming took 2 bases from V and 3 from J; bases not matched to a gene: 2. Germline CDR1 reads SGHDT; CDR2 reads YYEEEE. Written as DNA, the CDR3 is TGTGCCAGCAGCTTCGGGACTAGCGTCTACGAGCAGTACTTC. Translating it yields CASSFGTSVYEQYF.

The genes are TRBV28 and TRBJ2-7; possible D gene TRBD2, 5 bases. V was shortened by 5 bases and J by 4 bases, with 15 bases between the two germline ends. CDR1 is MDHEN, CDR2 SYDVKM, per germline. CDR3 length equals 14 residues. DNA of the CDR3: TGTGCCAGCAGTGCCGGGTTAGCGAATTACGAGCAGTACTTC. Translating gives CASSAGLANYEQYF.

For the CDR3, the DNA is TGTGCCAGCAGCTCCGGACTAGCGGGATCCTACGAGCAGTACTTC. Amino acids: CASSSGLAGSYEQYF. The chain employs TRBV7-2 and TRBJ2-7; TRBD2 agrees at 12 bases. Germline trimming cut 4 bases from V and 1 base from J; bases unmatched to any gene: 2. This CDR3 contains 15 residues. The germline V gene has CDR1 SGHTA and CDR2 FQGNSA. Full variable domain (rest looked up from reference TRBV7-2 and TRBJ2-7): GAGVSQSPSNKVTEKGKDVELRCDPISGHTALYWYRQSLGQGLEFLIYFQGNSAPDKSGLPSDRFSAERTGGSVSTLTIQRTQQEDSAVYLCASSSGLAGSYEQYFGPGTRLTVT.

The chain couples TRBV4-1 to TRBJ2-3; the D gene is possibly TRBD2 (5 bases). V lost 4 bases and J lost 0, with 11 bases in between. Germline V gene data show CDR1 as MGHRA and CDR2 as YSYEKL. This CDR3 has 15 amino acids. CDR3 DNA sequence: TGCGCCAGCAGCCCAGACCAGCGGAGCACAGATACGCAGTATTTT. It yields the protein CASSPDQRSTDTQYF.

The chain uses TRBV6-5 and TRBJ2-5; the D is unclear. The CDR3 extends over 15 amino acids. Trimming removed 6 bases from V and 6 bases from J, with 20 bases in between. From germline, CDR1 is MNHEY and CDR2 SVGAGI. The CDR3 region is CASSKEAYPHQTQYF. The CDR3 DNA follows: TGTGCCAGCAGCAAAGAGGCGTACCCCCACCAGACCCAGTACTTC.

The chain links TRBV23-1 to TRBJ2-1; TRBD1 might be the D (5 bases). TRBV23-1 is designated an ORF whose function remains uncertain. The CDR3 is 14 residues long. Trimming stripped 4 bases from V and 8 bases from J, with 15 bases between. Written as DNA, the CDR3 is TGCGCCAGCAGTCGGAAAGGGGCAAGGGATGAGCAGTTCTTC. As protein: CASSRKGARDEQFF.

The V and J genes are TRBV13 and TRBJ2-3; 13 nucleotides agree with TRBD2. V lost 0 bases to trimming and J lost 3 bases; unmatched junction nucleotides: 6. The germline V gene has CDR1 PRHDT and CDR2 FYEKMQ (reference sequence). This CDR3 is built from 18 residues. CDR3 DNA sequence: TGTGCCAGCAGCTTAGGGGGGACTAGCGGGGCATCAACAGATACGCAGTATTTT. As protein: CASSLGGTSGASTDTQYF.

The rearrangement joins TRBV7-6 to TRBJ1-5; 7 nucleotides align to TRBD1. After removal of 5 bases from V and 1 base from J, the junction contained 2 bases not matched to a gene. The length of the CDR3 is 14 residues. The germline CDR1 and CDR2 sequences are SGHVS and FNYEAQ. CDR3 nucleotide sequence: TGTGCCAGCAGCCAGGGGGGAAGCAATCAGCCCCAGCATTTT. The encoded protein is CASSQGGSNQPQHF.

The chain couples TRBV12-5 to TRBJ2-1, with TRBD2 matching over 11 bases. V shed 1 base and J 5 bases; nucleotides not matched to a gene: 1. Germline CDR1 is LGHNT and CDR2 is FRNRAP. CDR3 size: 15 residues. CDR3 residues: CASGLGLAGNNEQFF. The CDR3 DNA reads as TGTGCTAGTGGTTTGGGACTAGCGGGAAACAATGAGCAGTTCTTC. Together with reference TRBV12-5 and TRBJ2-1, the CDR3 gives the full variable domain: DARVTQTPRHKVTEMGQEVTMRCQPILGHNTVFWYRQTMMQGLELLAYFRNRAPLDDSGMPKDRFSAEMPDATLATLKIQPSEPRDSAVYFCASGLGLAGNNEQFFGPGTRLTVL.

The rearrangement joins TRBV7-2 to TRBJ2-7; 7 bases agree with TRBD1. The junction had 5 bases not matched to a gene; V was cut back by 1 base and J by 5 bases. The CDR3 totals 14 residues. Per the germline V gene, CDR1 is SGHTA and CDR2 is FQGNSA. The CDR3 bases are TGTGCCAGCAGCTTAGGACAGGGAAGCCACGAGCAGTACTTC. Its protein product is CASSLGQGSHEQYF.

The table lists this clone with a few counts. The rearrangement links TRBV19 to TRBJ1-1; a weak D match, TRBD1 (6 bases). There are 13 residues in the CDR3. From germline, CDR1 is LNHDA and CDR2 SQIVND (reference sequence). The ends were cut back, 7 bases at V and 3 bases at J, with 12 bases in the middle. As DNA, the CDR3 is TGTGCCAGTAACGGGACACCGGACACTGAAGCTTTCTTT. As protein: CASNGTPDTEAFF.

The genes are TRBV15 and TRBJ2-3; 10 positions agree with TRBD2. Germline V gene data show CDR1 as LNHNV and CDR2 as YYDKDF (reference sequence). The CDR3 spans 15 residues. Unmatched junction bases numbered 3, after V lost 4 bases and J lost 2 bases. The CDR3 nucleotides are TGTGCCACCAGCATCCTAGCGGGAGACACAGATACGCAGTATTTT. It translates to CATSILAGDTDTQYF.

The V gene is TRBV5-3, the J gene TRBJ2-7, with 7 positions matching TRBD2. TRBV5-3 is an ORF for which the function is uncertain. The CDR3 is 16 amino acids. Trimming took 4 bases from V and 3 from J; bases not matched to a gene: 13. CDR3 protein: CARSNKVRAGVYEQYF. CDR3 coding DNA: TGTGCCAGAAGCAATAAAGTTCGGGCGGGGGTCTACGAGCAGTACTTC.

V and J are TRBV5-1 and TRBJ1-1; D remains ambiguous. Germline V CDR1 and CDR2: SGHRS, YFSETQ. V was trimmed by 0 bases and J by 4 bases, leaving 7 bases between them. This CDR3 contains 13 residues. The CDR3 loop reads CASSLGGSTEAFF. CDR3 nucleotide sequence: TGCGCCAGCAGCTTGGGAGGATCCACTGAAGCTTTCTTT.

This chain connects TRBV19 to TRBJ1-1; tentatively, D is TRBD1 (6 bases). V was shortened by 6 bases and J by 5 bases, with 7 bases between the two germline ends. This CDR3 has 11 amino acids. Per germline, CDR1 LNHDA and CDR2 SQIVND (reference sequence). In DNA form, the CDR3 reads TGTGCCAGTAGACAGGGAACTGAAGCTTTCTTT. Protein sequence: CASRQGTEAFF.

The chain carries TRBV5-4 and TRBJ2-1, with D unresolved. Looked up from germline, CDR1 is SGHNT and CDR2 is YYREEE (reference sequence). V was cut by 1 base and J by 7 bases, with 3 bases left in between. The CDR3 has 11 residues. CDR3 amino acids: CASSLSNEQFF. The CDR3 nucleotides are TGTGCCAGCAGCTTGTCTAATGAGCAGTTCTTC.

The rearrangement joins TRBV19 to TRBJ1-5, with D tentatively TRBD1 (5 bases). V lost 3 bases to trimming and J lost 0 bases, with 12 bases between them. The CDR3 has 16 amino acids. The germline CDR1 and CDR2 sequences are LNHDA and SQIVND (reference sequence). The CDR3 is CASSIDDRYSNQPQHF. DNA for the CDR3: TGTGCCAGTAGTATTGACGACAGATATAGCAATCAGCCCCAGCATTTT.

The rearrangement joins TRBV5-1 to TRBJ2-3; TRBD2 might be the D (6 bases). Trimming removed 0 bases from V and 1 base from J, with 9 bases in between. Germline lookup yields CDR1 SGHRS and CDR2 YFSETQ. The length of the CDR3 is 15 residues. The CDR3 DNA reads TGCGCCAGCAGCTTGGTTTGGGAGGGCACAGATACGCAGTATTTT. Encoded protein: CASSLVWEGTDTQYF.

The chain couples TRBV28 to TRBJ2-1, with 13 bases identical to TRBD2. The length of the CDR3 is 15 residues. CDR1 and CDR2 (germline): MDHEN, SYDVKM. The junction had 6 bases not matched to a gene; V was cut back by 5 bases and J by 8 bases. CDR3 residues: CASSPGLAGADEQFF. CDR3 sequence (DNA): TGTGCCAGCAGTCCCGGACTAGCGGGAGCCGATGAGCAGTTCTTC.

The rearrangement joins TRBV6-6 to TRBJ2-5; 14 nucleotides line up with TRBD2. The CDR3 totals 16 residues. V trimming: 4 bases; J trimming: 4 bases; junction bases outside the gene matches: 5. Per germline, CDR1 MNHNY and CDR2 SVGAGI (reference sequence). The CDR3 DNA sequence: TGTGCCAGCAGTTCCCGACTAGCGGGGGGGGGAGAGACCCAGTACTTC. Its protein is CASSSRLAGGGETQYF.

The genes are TRBV5-5 and TRBJ2-3; no clear D. The CDR3 contains 15 residues. Germline V gene data show CDR1 as SGHKS and CDR2 as YYEKEE (reference sequence). V lost 1 base and J lost 1, with 10 bases in between. CDR3 in amino acids: CASSLYGQRTDTQYF. CDR3 DNA: TGTGCCAGCAGCTTGTATGGGCAGCGCACAGATACGCAGTATTTT.

The V call is TRBV19, the J call TRBJ2-5, with TRBD1 matching over 9 bases. The CDR3 covers 16 residues. Germline loops: CDR1 LNHDA, CDR2 SQIVND (reference sequence). The trim removed 6 bases at V and 5 bases at J, leaving 13 bases unmatched. CDR3 DNA sequence: TGTGCCAGTAGCCAACCCCGGGACAGGGCTGGGGAGACCCAGTACTTC. This gives the protein CASSQPRDRAGETQYF.

This clone has more than one count but fewer than ten. The chain combines TRBV28 with TRBJ1-1; TRBD1 matches 7 bases. This CDR3 comprises 13 residues. The V gene's germline CDR1 is MDHEN and CDR2 SYDVKM. Trimming at V came to 6 bases and at J to 1 base, leaving 2 bases not matched to a gene. CDR3: CASRRTGNTEAFF. The CDR3, as DNA: TGTGCCAGCAGACGGACAGGGAACACTGAAGCTTTCTTT.

This rearrangement joins TRBV5-6 to TRBJ2-7; weak D call: TRBD1 (6 bases). V gave up 0 bases and J gave up 1 base, with 14 bases separating them. This CDR3 has 16 amino acids. Germline V CDR1 and CDR2: SGHDT, YYEEEE. CDR3 amino acids: CASSLGPGTLSYEQYF. CDR3 DNA sequence: TGTGCCAGCAGCTTGGGACCCGGGACACTTTCCTACGAGCAGTACTTC.

This clone was observed a handful of times. This chain links TRBV5-1 with TRBJ2-1, with a tentative D call TRBD1 (6 bases). Germline values: CDR1 SGHRS, CDR2 YFSETQ. The ends were cut back, 4 bases at V and 9 bases at J, with 20 bases in the middle. The CDR3 sequence is 15 residues long. This CDR3 reads CASSVRTGTFIEQFF. CDR3 DNA: TGCGCCAGCAGCGTTCGAACCGGGACATTTATTGAGCAGTTCTTC.

The chain couples TRBV5-1 to TRBJ2-5; 7 nucleotides agree with TRBD2. Trimming cost V 0 bases and J 9 bases; bases outside gene matches: 8. Germline lookup yields CDR1 SGHRS and CDR2 YFSETQ. The CDR3 length is 14 residues. The CDR3 is CASSLDAGDGAQYF. The DNA for the CDR3 is TGCGCCAGCAGCTTGGATGCGGGGGACGGAGCCCAGTACTTC.